A single sample is the source of the 27 T cell receptor beta chains below, sequenced in a study of cytomegalovirus exposure and HLA in healthy donors. Use of 60 Vbeta and 13 Jbeta primers characterized the PCR. Sequencing used immunoSEQ multiplex PCR; TCRdb keeps in-frame clones, though not all of them. The sample yields 150,000 to 200,000 clones, 84% seen once. Sequencing input: PBMCs. These receptor sequences come from a man between 18 and 29 years old in good health and CMV-seronegative.

This clone has just one count. This sequence joins TRBV4-1 and TRBJ2-1; TRBD2 matches at 7 bases. CDR1 MGHRA and CDR2 YSYEKL come from the germline V gene. V was clipped by 4 bases and J by 0 bases; unmatched bases: 6. The CDR3 runs 16 residues. The CDR3, as DNA: TGCGCCAGCAGCCCCCGGGGCGGGAGCTCCTACAATGAGCAGTTCTTC. It yields the protein CASSPRGGSSYNEQFF.

The genes are TRBV5-4 and TRBJ2-3, with TRBD2 identical over 13 bases. Germline loops: CDR1 SGHNT, CDR2 YYREEE (reference sequence). This CDR3 has 18 amino acids. V was pared by 2 bases and J by 0 bases, with 6 bases of the junction left unmatched. As DNA, the CDR3 is TGTGCCAGCAGCTTCGGACTAGCGGGAGTGGAGAGCACAGATACGCAGTATTTT. Translating it yields CASSFGLAGVESTDTQYF.

This chain connects TRBV28 to TRBJ1-3, with 8 bases aligning to TRBD1. Germline V gene sequence: CDR1 MDHEN, CDR2 SYDVKM. V shed 4 bases and J 0 bases; nucleotides not matched to a gene: 14. The CDR3 extends over 19 amino acids. The CDR3 bases are TGTGCCAGCAGTTCCTGGGGGACAGGTCGCGTCAGCTCTGGAAACACCATATATTTT. As protein: CASSSWGTGRVSSGNTIYF.

The V gene is TRBV10-3, the J gene TRBJ1-6; TRBD1 aligns across 10 bases. Germline V gene data show CDR1 as ENHRY and CDR2 as SYGVKD. V gave up 4 bases and J gave up 10 bases; unmatched junction bases: 1. The CDR3 contains 13 residues. The CDR3 DNA sequence: TGTGCCATCAGTGGGGGACAGGGGTCACCCCTCCACTTT. This translates into CAISGGQGSPLHF.

This clone has a handful of counts. The chain combines TRBV2 with TRBJ1-2, with D hard to call. The CDR3 is 14 amino acids. CDR1 is SNHLY and CDR2 is FYNNEI in the germline V gene. V was cut by 6 bases and J by 6 bases, with 17 bases left in between. Written as DNA, the CDR3 is TGTGCCAGCAGCTCGACCTGGAACGCGGATGGCTACACCTTC. The encoded protein is CASSSTWNADGYTF.

The V gene is TRBV4-1, the J gene TRBJ2-2, with a possible D match to TRBD2 (5 bases). This CDR3 is 15 amino acids long. The V gene lost 0 bases and the J gene lost 5 bases, with 10 bases spanning the gap. Germline V gene data show CDR1 as MGHRA and CDR2 as YSYEKL. Here the CDR3 reads CASSQESGGTGELFF. CDR3 DNA sequence: TGCGCCAGCAGCCAAGAGAGCGGCGGAACCGGGGAGCTGTTTTTT.

CDR3: CASSFGWTQQETQYF. The CDR3 DNA follows: TGTGCCAGCAGCTTTGGATGGACACAACAAGAGACCCAGTACTTC. This rearrangement joins TRBV7-7 to TRBJ2-5; TRBD1 might be the D (5 bases). Trimming pared 3 bases from V and 2 bases from J, leaving 13 bases between. Looked up from germline, CDR1 is SSHAT and CDR2 is FNYEAQ (reference sequence). This CDR3 spans 15 amino acids.

The rearrangement joins TRBV28 to TRBJ2-5; 9 bases line up with TRBD2. Trimming took 8 bases from V and 0 from J; bases not matched to a gene: 13. Germline values: CDR1 MDHEN, CDR2 SYDVKM. The CDR3 consists of 17 residues. In DNA, the CDR3 is TGTGCCAGCTGCCGCCTAGCGGGGCAAAATTACCAAGAGACCCAGTACTTC. Protein sequence: CASCRLAGQNYQETQYF.

V usage is TRBV4-3 and J usage is TRBJ2-3; 11 bases are shared with TRBD2. The V gene's germline CDR1 is LGHNA and CDR2 YSLEER. Unmatched junction bases numbered 11, after V lost 3 bases and J lost 0 bases. The CDR3 covers 19 residues. The DNA of the CDR3 is TGCGCCAGCAGCCACCAGCTTAGCGGGAGGGTGGGAAGCACAGATACGCAGTATTTT. Translation: CASSHQLSGRVGSTDTQYF.

CDR3 sequence (DNA): TGCGCCAGCAGCTTGGGGGGACAGCTAAACACTGAAGCTTTCTTT. This translates into CASSLGGQLNTEAFF. The chain has TRBV5-1 and TRBJ1-1; 7 nucleotides align to TRBD1. CDR1 SGHRS and CDR2 YFSETQ come from the germline V gene. This CDR3 comprises 15 residues. J lost 2 bases, V lost 0 bases, and 4 bases had no gene match.

The CDR3, as DNA: TGTGCCAGGGAAGTAGGACGGGGGAACACTGAAGCTTTCTTT. It codes for CAREVGRGNTEAFF. This chain uses TRBV2 with TRBJ1-1; D unclear. Trimming removed 9 bases at V and 1 base at J, with 15 bases between. Looked up from germline, CDR1 is SNHLY and CDR2 is FYNNEI. CDR3 length: 14 residues.

This clone appeared a few times. The chain couples TRBV28 to TRBJ2-7, with TRBD2 identical over 7 bases. Unmatched junction bases numbered 3, after V lost 3 bases and J lost 4 bases. Per the germline V gene, CDR1 is MDHEN and CDR2 is SYDVKM. The CDR3 runs 13 residues. The CDR3 loop reads CASSFAGDYEQYF. The CDR3 nucleotides are TGTGCCAGCAGTTTCGCGGGGGATTACGAGCAGTACTTC.

The chain links TRBV9 to TRBJ2-7; 10 bases align to TRBD2. J was trimmed by 4 bases and V by 3 bases; bases with no gene match: 10. Germline V lookup: CDR1 SGDLS, CDR2 YYNGEE. The CDR3 contains 16 residues. The CDR3 region is CASSGRGSGGPYEQYF. The CDR3 DNA reads as TGTGCCAGCAGCGGCCGGGGTAGCGGGGGGCCTTACGAGCAGTACTTC.

The rearrangement uses TRBV16 and TRBJ1-5, with 7 bases identical to TRBD1. Germline values: CDR1 KGHSY, CDR2 FQNENV. V was pared by 4 bases and J by 1 base, with 1 base of the junction left unmatched. The CDR3 length is 14 residues. This chain's CDR3 is CASSRDRSNQPQHF. DNA of the CDR3: TGTGCCAGCAGCCGGGACAGAAGCAATCAGCCCCAGCATTTT. The entire variable domain, with the rest obtained from reference TRBV16 and TRBJ1-5, is as follows: GEEVAQTPKHLVRGEGQKAKLYCAPIKGHSYVFWYQQVLKNEFKFLISFQNENVFDETGMPKERFSAKCLPNSPCSLEIQATKLEDSAVYFCASSRDRSNQPQHFGDGTRLSIL.

V and J are TRBV5-4 and TRBJ2-2, with D tentatively TRBD1 (5 bases). Germline V gene data show CDR1 as SGHNT and CDR2 as YYREEE (reference sequence). CDR3 length equals 15 residues. V dropped 3 bases and J dropped 7 bases, with 16 bases sitting between them. The CDR3 is CASSYPSGRHGELFF. CDR3 sequence (DNA): TGTGCCAGCAGCTACCCCTCAGGGCGCCACGGGGAGCTGTTTTTT.

This clone was observed a handful of times. J is TRBJ2-3 and V is TRBV5-1; D is perhaps TRBD1 (6 bases). V lost 4 bases to trimming and J lost 1 base, with 10 bases between them. The CDR3 extends over 14 amino acids. The germline V gene encodes CDR1 SGHRS and CDR2 YFSETQ. The CDR3 region is CASSPDRGTDTQYF. Written as DNA, the CDR3 is TGCGCCAGCAGCCCGGACAGAGGCACAGATACGCAGTATTTT.

V gene TRBV11-3 combines with J gene TRBJ2-1, with 7 bases that match TRBD2. CDR1 is SGHNT, CDR2 YENEEA, per germline. The CDR3 loop spans 17 amino acids. The V and J ends lost 0 bases and 7 bases, in that order; junction bases with no gene match: 12. The CDR3 DNA is TGTGCCAGCAGCTTAGATTACGCGGGAGCTTCTACGAATGAGCAGTTCTTC. As protein: CASSLDYAGASTNEQFF.

The rearrangement joins TRBV28 to TRBJ2-3; D unclear. The V end was cut by 5 bases, the J end by 0 bases, with 9 bases between. The V gene's germline CDR1 is MDHEN and CDR2 SYDVKM. This CDR3 comprises 14 residues. CDR3 coding DNA: TGTGCCAGCAGTGCAGAATCTAGCACAGATACGCAGTATTTT. This sequence encodes CASSAESSTDTQYF.

The CDR3 region has the DNA TGTGCAACTTCTAGCGGGGACGGCCAAGAGACCCAGTACTTC. This gives the protein CATSSGDGQETQYF. The chain has TRBV28 and TRBJ2-5; TRBD2 matches at 9 bases. Germline CDR1 and CDR2: MDHEN and SYDVKM. CDR3 length equals 14 residues.

V gene TRBV4-1 combines with J gene TRBJ2-7; 8 nucleotides line up with TRBD2. Trimming cost V 1 base and J 3 bases; bases outside gene matches: 8. Germline CDR1 reads MGHRA; CDR2 reads YSYEKL. CDR3 length: 16 amino acids. The CDR3 DNA follows: TGCGCCAGCAGCCAAGGGCATAGCGGGGCGAACTACGAGCAGTACTTC. It codes for CASSQGHSGANYEQYF.

The J gene is TRBJ2-2, the V gene TRBV7-2; D may be TRBD2 (5 bases). The CDR3 length is 15 residues. V lost 6 bases to trimming and J lost 8 bases, with 19 bases between them. Germline loops: CDR1 SGHTA, CDR2 FQGNSA. CDR3 bases: TGTGCCAGCAGTCCCCGGGATTTTCACGAGGGGGAGCTGTTTTTT. It specifies CASSPRDFHEGELFF.

The chain couples TRBV7-3 to TRBJ2-1, with 11 nucleotides matching TRBD2. Germline trimming cut 6 bases from V and 4 bases from J; bases unmatched to any gene: 8. This CDR3 is built from 16 residues. Germline CDR1 is SGHTA and CDR2 is FQGTGA. The CDR3 DNA sequence: TGTGCCAGCAGTTTCTACGGGACTAGCGGTTACAATGAGCAGTTCTTC. It codes for CASSFYGTSGYNEQFF.

The V and J genes are TRBV7-2 and TRBJ2-3, with D maybe TRBD1 (6 bases). The CDR3 length is 14 residues. The V gene's germline CDR1 is SGHTA and CDR2 FQGNSA. V lost 11 bases and J 2 bases, leaving 17 bases between the germline ends. CDR3 DNA: TGTGCCGGGGGCAGGGCGATTGCCACAGATACGCAGTATTTT. Amino acid sequence: CAGGRAIATDTQYF.

This chain uses TRBV7-2 with TRBJ2-7, with a tentative D call TRBD1 (6 bases). Trimming pared 4 bases from V and 0 bases from J, leaving 13 bases between. The CDR3 covers 15 residues. Germline V CDR1 and CDR2: SGHTA, FQGNSA. The CDR3 bases are TGTGCCAGCAGCTCAGGGGTGTTGTTCTCCTACGAGCAGTACTTC. It codes for CASSSGVLFSYEQYF.

This chain links TRBV7-9 with TRBJ2-7; weak D call: TRBD1 (6 bases). Germline V CDR1 and CDR2: SEHNR, FQNEAQ (reference sequence). V shed 4 bases and J shed 0 bases, with 13 bases lying between them. This CDR3 comprises 15 residues. The CDR3 sequence: CASSSIDRFSYEQYF. The CDR3 region has the DNA TGTGCCAGCAGCTCCATTGACAGGTTCTCCTACGAGCAGTACTTC.

The chain employs TRBV6-6 and TRBJ2-5; tentative D call: TRBD1 (6 bases). From germline, CDR1 is MNHNY and CDR2 SVGAGI (reference sequence). V shed 6 bases and J shed 3 bases, with 14 bases lying between them. The CDR3 is 14 amino acids. The chain's CDR3 is CASRSQGAKETQYF. In DNA, the CDR3 is TGTGCCAGCAGGTCACAGGGCGCAAAAGAGACCCAGTACTTC.

V gene TRBV5-4 combines with J gene TRBJ2-5; 8 nucleotides line up with TRBD2. V shed 2 bases, J shed 1 base, and the junction held 4 bases outside the gene matches. Germline V lookup: CDR1 SGHNT, CDR2 YYREEE (reference sequence). This CDR3 is built from 15 residues. The CDR3 DNA reads as TGTGCCAGCAGCTTCAATAGCGGGGCCCAAGAGACCCAGTACTTC. Its translation is CASSFNSGAQETQYF.